This is a list of T cell receptor beta chains from one sample in a study of shared clonotypes between healthy human individuals. The repertoire was sequenced with immunoSEQ multiplex PCR; TCRdb's copy has only in-frame clones and lacks some. The repertoire includes about 2.1 million clones, about 93% of them detected once, and more than 1.5% sits in the top ten. Input material: naive CD8+ T cells from PBMCs. These receptors all come from a man between 18 and 35 years old in good health. Some clones in this sample may be carry-over from other donors' samples. Both conserved end residues are part of each CDR3. The order of the fields is J gene, D gene, clone size, V gene, CDR3 protein, CDR3 DNA. The D gene is left open where the match is weak. A clone size is listed for some rows: how often the clone was seen (once, few, many), or a class if it is expanded.

>TRBJ1-4|NA|once|TRBV6-1
CASSELRLGGIGEKLFF
TGTGCCAGCAGTGAACTGCGGTTGGGTGGTATAGGTGAAAAACTGTTTTTT
>TRBJ2-3|NA|once|TRBV7-8
CASSPGPYTDTQYF
TGTGCCAGCAGCCCCGGGCCCTACACAGATACGCAGTATTTT
>TRBJ1-5|NA|NA|TRBV2
CASSEGQIYSNQPQHF
TGTGCCAGCAGTGAAGGACAGATCTATAGCAATCAGCCCCAGCATTTT
>TRBJ2-1|TRBD1|NA|TRBV5-1
CASSSPDRGHNEQFF
TGCGCCAGCAGCTCTCCGGACAGGGGGCACAATGAGCAGTTCTTC
>TRBJ2-7|NA|NA|TRBV29-1
CSALGVGYEQYF
TGCAGCGCTCTGGGGGTTGGCTACGAGCAGTACTTC
>TRBJ1-1|TRBD1|NA|TRBV14
CASSQFREGTATEAFF
TGTGCCAGCAGCCAGTTTCGAGAGGGGACAGCCACTGAAGCTTTCTTT
>TRBJ1-2|NA|NA|TRBV6-5
CASSYTNRAYGYTF
TGTGCCAGCAGTTACACGAACAGGGCCTATGGCTACACCTTC
>TRBJ2-3|NA|NA|TRBV6-5
CASSPLEGGDTQYF
TGTGCCAGCAGTCCACTTGAGGGGGGAGATACGCAGTATTTT
>TRBJ2-1|TRBD2|NA|TRBV10-3
CAIRNGLAGGNEQFF
TGTGCCATCAGGAATGGCCTAGCGGGGGGGAATGAGCAGTTCTTC
>TRBJ2-1|TRBD2|NA|TRBV7-3
CASSPQGGGREDDHNEQFF
TGTGCCAGCAGTCCGCAGGGTGGGGGACGGGAGGATGACCACAATGAGCAGTTCTTC
>TRBJ1-2|TRBD1|NA|TRBV5-1
CASSLGPRPGTGSTNYGYTF
TGCGCCAGCAGCTTGGGACCTAGGCCCGGGACAGGCTCTACTAACTATGGCTACACCTTC
>TRBJ1-3|NA|NA|TRBV30
CARHHRYYGDTIYF
TGTGCCAGGCATCACAGGTACTATGGAGACACCATATATTTT
>TRBJ2-7|NA|once|TRBV27
CASTLGGNTYEQYF
TGTGCCTCAACATTAGGGGGGAACACCTACGAGCAGTACTTC
>TRBJ2-3|NA|NA|TRBV27
CASSLRARSTDTQYF
TGTGCCAGCAGTCTCCGGGCCAGAAGCACAGATACGCAGTATTTT
>TRBJ1-3|TRBD1|once|TRBV5-6
CASSRGVTGVAGNTIYF
TGTGCCAGCAGCCGGGGGGTTACAGGGGTCGCTGGAAACACCATATATTTT
>TRBJ1-1|NA|NA|TRBV12-5
CASGLESLGVRAFF
TGTGCTAGTGGTTTGGAATCTCTCGGAGTGAGAGCTTTCTTT
>TRBJ1-5|NA|once|TRBV7-9
CASGDPFGGQPQHF
TGTGCCAGCGGAGACCCGTTCGGTGGTCAGCCCCAGCATTTT